These 15 T cell receptor beta chains originate from one sample sequenced in a study of T cell changes during pregnancy in multiple sclerosis (dated by TCRdb to between 2017 and 2020). Libraries were constructed by the immunoSEQ multiplex PCR assay. TCRdb obtained this table from immuneACCESS and retained in-frame rearrangements with V and J assigned. These tables miss some clones; where compared with another copy, unresolved V genes account for less than half of the shortfall, and the remainder is unexplained. This sample lists 70,000 to 80,000 clones; 90% to 95% were detected once. 0.45% to 0.7% of the sample is in the top ten clones. The specimen comprised peripheral blood, sampled in the third trimester of pregnancy. These receptors originate from a female donor with multiple sclerosis, enrolled in a pregnancy study.

The rearrangement links TRBV6-1 to TRBJ1-2, with no clear D. Germline lookup yields CDR1 MNHNS and CDR2 SASEGT. The CDR3 has 13 residues. Trimming removed 8 bases at V and 7 bases at J, with 17 bases between. CDR3 sequence (DNA): TGTGCCAGCCGTATATCGCCAGGTGCTGGCTACACCTTC. Translation: CASRISPGAGYTF.

The chain recombines TRBV7-2 with TRBJ1-1, with D unclear. The CDR3 spans 13 residues. Germline CDR1 is SGHTA and CDR2 is FQGNSA. Trimming cost V 5 bases and J 0 bases, with 7 bases left between them. DNA for the CDR3: TGTGCCAGCAGCCCCGTCGTGAACACTGAAGCTTTCTTT. The encoded protein is CASSPVVNTEAFF.

V and J are TRBV12-2 and TRBJ2-7; TRBD2, the table's D call, lacks a check against the DNA. TRBV12-2 is a documented pseudogene. The CDR3 consists of 15 residues. This chain's CDR3 is CASRLVGLAGGEQYF. The CDR3 DNA follows: TGTGCAAGTCGCTTAGTAGGCCTAGCGGGTGGGGAGCAGTACTTC.

The chain has TRBV6-4 and TRBJ1-6; 7 bases agree with TRBD1. Germline V lookup: CDR1 MRHNA, CDR2 SNTAGT. The trim removed 6 bases at V and 5 bases at J, leaving 4 bases unmatched. The CDR3 consists of 14 residues. CDR3 region: CASRGTADNSPLHF. The CDR3 DNA sequence: TGTGCCAGCAGGGGGACAGCTGATAATTCACCCCTCCACTTT.

This chain connects TRBV2 to TRBJ1-5; D perhaps matches TRBD1 (6 bases). This CDR3 spans 15 amino acids. V dropped 4 bases and J dropped 2 bases, with 12 bases sitting between them. Per the germline V gene, CDR1 is SNHLY and CDR2 is FYNNEI. For the CDR3, the DNA is TGTGCCAGCAGTGGGGGGGGGCAGGGCAATCAGCCCCAGCATTTT. Translated, it gives CASSGGGQGNQPQHF.

This chain connects TRBV7-2 to TRBJ2-3, with 7 positions matching TRBD2. V was pared by 2 bases and J by 0 bases, with 5 bases of the junction left unmatched. This CDR3 has 16 residues. Germline V gene sequence: CDR1 SGHTA, CDR2 FQGNSA. The CDR3 nucleotides read TGTGCCAGCAGCTTATTTGGGGGGGGTAGCACAGATACGCAGTATTTT. Its protein product is CASSLFGGGSTDTQYF. The whole variable domain, remainder taken from reference TRBV7-2 and TRBJ2-3, is GAGVSQSPSNKVTEKGKDVELRCDPISGHTALYWYRQSLGQGLEFLIYFQGNSAPDKSGLPSDRFSAERTGGSVSTLTIQRTQQEDSAVYLCASSLFGGGSTDTQYFGPGTRLTVL.

This rearrangement joins TRBV9 to TRBJ2-1, with D tentatively TRBD2 (5 bases). CDR3 length: 15 residues. From germline, CDR1 is SGDLS and CDR2 YYNGEE. Trimming left V 4 bases short and J 6 bases short, with 17 bases between. The CDR3 sequence: CASSQAHAGPNEQFF. CDR3 nucleotide sequence: TGTGCCAGCAGCCAGGCACACGCGGGCCCCAATGAGCAGTTCTTC.

V is TRBV2 and J is TRBJ1-4, with 10 bases fitting TRBD1. Germline V CDR1 and CDR2: SNHLY, FYNNEI. The CDR3 spans 15 residues. Trimming took 6 bases from V and 0 from J; bases not matched to a gene: 1. This chain's CDR3 is CASRGTGATNEKLFF. The CDR3 DNA is TGTGCCAGCAGAGGGACAGGGGCAACTAATGAAAAACTGTTTTTT.

The chain joins TRBV15 to TRBJ2-1; 14 bases are a match to TRBD2. Germline V lookup: CDR1 LNHNV, CDR2 YYDKDF (reference sequence). The CDR3 is 19 residues long. V was pared by 0 bases and J by 0 bases, with 4 bases of the junction left unmatched. CDR3 in amino acids: CATSRDRTSGRSSYNEQFF. The CDR3 nucleotides read TGTGCCACCAGCAGAGATAGGACTAGCGGGAGGAGCTCCTACAATGAGCAGTTCTTC.

This clone has a single count. J is TRBJ2-5 and V is TRBV7-9; D call uncertain. The V and J ends lost 4 bases and 3 bases respectively, with 3 bases between them. CDR1 and CDR2 from the germline V gene are SEHNR and FQNEAQ (reference sequence). The CDR3 is 11 amino acids. CDR3 residues: CASSSEETQYF. The DNA of the CDR3 is TGTGCCAGCAGCTCTGAAGAGACCCAGTACTTC.

CDR3 residues: CASSYREDSYEQYF. CDR3 bases: TGTGCCAGCAGTTACAGGGAGGACTCCTACGAGCAGTACTTC. The chain combines TRBV6-5 with TRBJ2-7, with D perhaps matching TRBD2 (6 bases). V was shortened by 2 bases and J by 0 bases, with 8 bases between the two germline ends. The CDR3 runs to 14 residues. CDR1 is MNHEY and CDR2 is SVGAGI in the germline V gene.

The chain recombines TRBV2 with TRBJ2-7; 9 bases align to TRBD1. This CDR3 has 15 residues. Looked up from germline, CDR1 is SNHLY and CDR2 is FYNNEI. The V segment lost 6 bases and the J segment 2 bases; nucleotides outside the gene matches: 8. CDR3 loop: CASSVFGTGPYEQYF. CDR3 nucleotides: TGTGCCAGCAGCGTGTTCGGGACAGGGCCCTACGAGCAGTACTTC.

This rearrangement joins TRBV12-5 to TRBJ2-1; the D gene is possibly TRBD1 (5 bases). V was cut by 5 bases and J by 5 bases, with 13 bases left in between. Germline CDR1 reads LGHNT; CDR2 reads FRNRAP. This CDR3 contains 14 residues. The CDR3 DNA reads as TGTGCTAGTGGTCCAGGGTTTTCCAACAATGAGCAGTTCTTC. Translating gives CASGPGFSNNEQFF. The variable domain in full, completed from reference TRBV12-5 and TRBJ2-1, reads DARVTQTPRHKVTEMGQEVTMRCQPILGHNTVFWYRQTMMQGLELLAYFRNRAPLDDSGMPKDRFSAEMPDATLATLKIQPSEPRDSAVYFCASGPGFSNNEQFFGPGTRLTVL.

The chain couples TRBV5-1 to TRBJ2-3, with 9 bases fitting TRBD2. The V segment lost 4 bases and the J segment 6 bases; nucleotides outside the gene matches: 9. CDR1 and CDR2 (germline): SGHRS, YFSETQ. This CDR3 spans 15 amino acids. The CDR3 loop reads CASSPGGTSRDTQYF. In DNA form, the CDR3 reads TGCGCCAGCAGCCCCGGGGGGACTAGCAGGGATACGCAGTATTTT.

The CDR3 DNA reads as TGTGCCAGCAGCGCCCGTGGAGACAGGGGCTATGGCTACACCTTC. Protein: CASSARGDRGYGYTF. This chain uses TRBV9 with TRBJ1-2; 8 nucleotides agree with TRBD1. The junction had 8 bases not matched to a gene; V was cut back by 3 bases and J by 4 bases. CDR3 length equals 15 residues. Germline V lookup: CDR1 SGDLS, CDR2 YYNGEE.